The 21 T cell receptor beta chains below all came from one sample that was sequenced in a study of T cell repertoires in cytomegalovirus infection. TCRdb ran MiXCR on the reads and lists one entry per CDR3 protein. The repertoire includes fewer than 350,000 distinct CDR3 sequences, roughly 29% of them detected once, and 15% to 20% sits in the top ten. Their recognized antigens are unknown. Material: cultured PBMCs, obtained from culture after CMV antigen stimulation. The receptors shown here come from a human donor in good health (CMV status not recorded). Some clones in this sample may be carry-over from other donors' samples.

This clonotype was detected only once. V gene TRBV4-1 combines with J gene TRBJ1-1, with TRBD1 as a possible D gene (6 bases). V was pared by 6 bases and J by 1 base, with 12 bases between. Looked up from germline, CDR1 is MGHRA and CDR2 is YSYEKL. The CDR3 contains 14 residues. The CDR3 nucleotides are TGCGCCAGCAGGCGTCAGGGGTGGAACACTGAAGCTTTCTTT. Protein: CASRRQGWNTEAFF.

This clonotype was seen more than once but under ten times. For the CDR3, the DNA is TGTGCCAGCAGCGAACAGAGGACAGATACGCAGTATTTT. Amino acid sequence: CASSEQRTDTQYF. The chain combines TRBV11-3 with TRBJ2-3; no definite D call. CDR3 length: 13 residues. Trimming left V 5 bases short and J 3 bases short, with 9 bases between. Germline V CDR1 and CDR2: SGHNT, YENEEA.

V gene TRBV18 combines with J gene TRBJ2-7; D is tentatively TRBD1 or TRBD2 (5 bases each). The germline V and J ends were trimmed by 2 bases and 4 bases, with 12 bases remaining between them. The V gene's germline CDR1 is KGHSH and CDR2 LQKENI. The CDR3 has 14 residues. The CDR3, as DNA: TGTGCCAGCTCACCAGATAGGGGAGTATACGAGCAGTACTTC. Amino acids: CASSPDRGVYEQYF. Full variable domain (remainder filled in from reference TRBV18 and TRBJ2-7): NAGVMQNPRHLVRRRGQEARLRCSPMKGHSHVYWYRQLPEEGLKFMVYLQKENIIDESGMPKERFSAEFPKEGPSILRIQQVVRGDSAAYFCASSPDRGVYEQYFGPGTRLTVT.

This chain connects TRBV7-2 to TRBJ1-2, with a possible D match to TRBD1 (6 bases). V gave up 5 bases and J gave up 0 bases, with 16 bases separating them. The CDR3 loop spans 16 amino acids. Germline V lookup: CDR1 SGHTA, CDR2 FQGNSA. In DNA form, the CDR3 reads TGTGCCAGCAGCCAATCGATATGGGGGCCTAACTATGGCTACACCTTC. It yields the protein CASSQSIWGPNYGYTF. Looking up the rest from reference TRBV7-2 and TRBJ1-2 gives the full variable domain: GAGVSQSPSNKVTEKGKDVELRCDPISGHTALYWYRQSLGQGLEFLIYFQGNSAPDKSGLPSDRFSAERTGGSVSTLTIQRTQQEDSAVYLCASSQSIWGPNYGYTFGSGTRLTVV.

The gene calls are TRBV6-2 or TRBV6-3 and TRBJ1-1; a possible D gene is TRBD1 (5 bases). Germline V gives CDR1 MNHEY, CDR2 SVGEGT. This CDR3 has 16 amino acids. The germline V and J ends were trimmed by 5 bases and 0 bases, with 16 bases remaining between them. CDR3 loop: CASSGRGGPMNTEAFF. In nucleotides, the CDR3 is TGTGCCAGCAGTGGGAGGGGAGGCCCGATGAACACTGAAGCTTTCTTT.

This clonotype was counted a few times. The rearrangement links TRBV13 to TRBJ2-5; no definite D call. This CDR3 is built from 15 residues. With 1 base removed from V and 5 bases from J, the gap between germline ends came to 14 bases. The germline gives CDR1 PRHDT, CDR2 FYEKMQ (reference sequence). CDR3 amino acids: CASSLAKGPDETQYF. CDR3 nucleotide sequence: TGTGCCAGCAGCTTAGCGAAAGGGCCTGACGAGACCCAGTACTTC.

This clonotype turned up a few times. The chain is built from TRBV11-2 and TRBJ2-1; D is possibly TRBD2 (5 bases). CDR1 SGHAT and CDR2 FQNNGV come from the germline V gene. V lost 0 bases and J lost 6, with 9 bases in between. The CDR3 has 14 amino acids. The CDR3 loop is CASSLDHRGNEQFF. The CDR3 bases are TGTGCCAGCAGCTTAGACCACCGGGGCAATGAGCAGTTCTTC.

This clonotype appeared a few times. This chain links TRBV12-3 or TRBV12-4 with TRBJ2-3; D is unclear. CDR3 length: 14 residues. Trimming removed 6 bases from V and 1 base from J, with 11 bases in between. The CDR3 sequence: CASSAKTGTDTQYF. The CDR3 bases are TGTGCCAGCAGCGCGAAAACGGGCACAGATACGCAGTATTTT.

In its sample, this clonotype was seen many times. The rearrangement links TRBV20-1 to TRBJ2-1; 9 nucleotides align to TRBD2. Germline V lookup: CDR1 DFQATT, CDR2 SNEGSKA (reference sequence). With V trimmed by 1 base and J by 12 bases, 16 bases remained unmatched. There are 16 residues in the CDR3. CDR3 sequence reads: CSARGEERGERLVQFF. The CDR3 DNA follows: TGCAGTGCTAGAGGGGAAGAGCGGGGGGAAAGGTTGGTGCAGTTCTTC.

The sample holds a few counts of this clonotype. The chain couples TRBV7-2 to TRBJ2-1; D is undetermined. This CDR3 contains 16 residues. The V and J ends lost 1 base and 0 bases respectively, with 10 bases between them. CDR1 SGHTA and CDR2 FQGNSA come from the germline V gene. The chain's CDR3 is CASSLVDGSSYNEQFF. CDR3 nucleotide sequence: TGTGCCAGCAGCTTAGTCGACGGTAGCTCCTACAATGAGCAGTTCTTC.

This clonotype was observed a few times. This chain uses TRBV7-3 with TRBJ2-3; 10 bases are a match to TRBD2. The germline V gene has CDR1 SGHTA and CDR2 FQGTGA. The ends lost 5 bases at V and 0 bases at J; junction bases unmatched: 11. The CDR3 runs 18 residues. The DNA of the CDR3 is TGTGCCAGCAGCCCTTTCAGGACTAGCGGAACTAGCACAGATACGCAGTATTTT. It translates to CASSPFRTSGTSTDTQYF.

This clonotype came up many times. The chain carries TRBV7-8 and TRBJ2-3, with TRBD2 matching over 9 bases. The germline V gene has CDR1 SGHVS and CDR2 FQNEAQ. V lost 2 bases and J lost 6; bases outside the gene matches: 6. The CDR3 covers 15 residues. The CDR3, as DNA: TGTGCCAGCAGCTTACAAGCGGGGGGAAGGGATACGCAGTATTTT. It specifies CASSLQAGGRDTQYF.

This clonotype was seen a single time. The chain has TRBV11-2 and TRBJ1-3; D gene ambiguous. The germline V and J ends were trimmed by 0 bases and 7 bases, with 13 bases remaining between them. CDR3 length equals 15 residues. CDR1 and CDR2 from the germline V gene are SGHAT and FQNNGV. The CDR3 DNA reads TGTGCCAGCAGCTTAGAGTCCGGATTTCGGAACACCATATATTTT. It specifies CASSLESGFRNTIYF.

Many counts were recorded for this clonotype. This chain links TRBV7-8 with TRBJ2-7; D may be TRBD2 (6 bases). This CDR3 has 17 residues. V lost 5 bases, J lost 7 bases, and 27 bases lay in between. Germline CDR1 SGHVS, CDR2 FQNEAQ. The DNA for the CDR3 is TGTGCCAGCAGCAGTGAGCGGGTTGGACTGGGCTTTACGGAGCAGTACTTC. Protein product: CASSSERVGLGFTEQYF.

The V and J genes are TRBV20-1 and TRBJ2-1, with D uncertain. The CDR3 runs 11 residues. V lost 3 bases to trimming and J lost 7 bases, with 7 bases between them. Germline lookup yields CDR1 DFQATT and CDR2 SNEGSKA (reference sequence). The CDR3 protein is CSASIRNEQFF. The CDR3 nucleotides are TGCAGTGCTAGCATCCGGAATGAGCAGTTCTTC.

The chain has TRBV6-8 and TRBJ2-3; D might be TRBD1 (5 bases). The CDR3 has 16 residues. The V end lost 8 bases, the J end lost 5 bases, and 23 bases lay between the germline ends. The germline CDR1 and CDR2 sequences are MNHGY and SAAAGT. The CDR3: CASGRNRPGTVDTQYF. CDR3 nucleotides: TGTGCCAGCGGACGGAACAGGCCCGGTACTGTAGATACGCAGTATTTT.

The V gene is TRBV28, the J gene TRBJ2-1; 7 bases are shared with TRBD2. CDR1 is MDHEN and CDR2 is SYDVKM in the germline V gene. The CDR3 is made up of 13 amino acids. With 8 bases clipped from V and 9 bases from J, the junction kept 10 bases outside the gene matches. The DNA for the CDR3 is TGTGCCAGCGAAGCGGGAAGTTGGGGTGAGCAGTTCTTC. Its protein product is CASEAGSWGEQFF.

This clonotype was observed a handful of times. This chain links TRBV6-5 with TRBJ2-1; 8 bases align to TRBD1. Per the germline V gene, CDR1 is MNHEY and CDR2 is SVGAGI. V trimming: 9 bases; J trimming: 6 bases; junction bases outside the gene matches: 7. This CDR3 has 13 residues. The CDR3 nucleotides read TGTGCCAGTGGGGGGACAGGCCCCAATGAGCAGTTCTTC. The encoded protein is CASGGTGPNEQFF.

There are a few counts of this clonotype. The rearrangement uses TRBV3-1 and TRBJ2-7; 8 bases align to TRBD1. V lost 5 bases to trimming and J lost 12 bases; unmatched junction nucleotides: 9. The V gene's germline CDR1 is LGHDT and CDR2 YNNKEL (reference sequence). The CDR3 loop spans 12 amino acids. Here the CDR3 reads CASSARQGRRYF. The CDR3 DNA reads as TGTGCCAGCAGCGCCCGACAGGGGAGACGGTACTTC.

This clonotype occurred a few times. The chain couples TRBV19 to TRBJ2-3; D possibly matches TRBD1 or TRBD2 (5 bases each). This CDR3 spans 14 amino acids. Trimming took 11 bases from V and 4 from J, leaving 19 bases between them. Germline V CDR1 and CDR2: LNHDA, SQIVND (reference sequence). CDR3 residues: CAGTLTSEADTQYF. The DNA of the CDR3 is TGTGCCGGGACCTTGACATCGGAGGCAGATACGCAGTATTTT.

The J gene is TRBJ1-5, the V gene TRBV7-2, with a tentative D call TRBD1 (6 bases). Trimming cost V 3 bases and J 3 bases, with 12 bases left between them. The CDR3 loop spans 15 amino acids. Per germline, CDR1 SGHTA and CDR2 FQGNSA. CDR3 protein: CASSLTGGYNQPQHF. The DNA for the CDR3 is TGTGCCAGCAGCTTGACGGGGGGCTACAATCAGCCCCAGCATTTT.